This section outlines one T cell receptor (beta chain) sequence together with its context. Original methodology: Estimates of nucleated cell counts were drawn from the amplification of reference gene primers. Assay used: immunoSEQ multiplex PCR; TCRdb lists only in-frame clones, some missing. That table gives V, J and clone size, and the DNA gave D and trimming. The data show 110,000 to 150,000 clones, approximately 86% seen once. The source of the sample is a study of blood T cell repertoires in COVID-19. Study information: Samples of COVID-19 (acute and convalescent) were obtained from the United States, Italy and Spain. PBMCs, B-cell-depleted T cells, or T cells were the source of the cDNA or gDNA that made up the material.

The sequencing input was peripheral blood. This clonotype was sampled from a human donor in a cohort sampled during active COVID-19.

CDR3 amino acids: CASSLTSGNEKLFF. The DNA for the CDR3 is TGTGCCAGCAGCCTGACATCTGGTAATGAAAAACTGTTTTTT. This chain links TRBV2 with TRBJ1-4; D gene ambiguous. The V end lost 6 bases, the J end lost 4 bases, and 12 bases lay between the germline ends. The CDR3 runs 14 residues. Germline V gene data show CDR1 as SNHLY and CDR2 as FYNNEI.